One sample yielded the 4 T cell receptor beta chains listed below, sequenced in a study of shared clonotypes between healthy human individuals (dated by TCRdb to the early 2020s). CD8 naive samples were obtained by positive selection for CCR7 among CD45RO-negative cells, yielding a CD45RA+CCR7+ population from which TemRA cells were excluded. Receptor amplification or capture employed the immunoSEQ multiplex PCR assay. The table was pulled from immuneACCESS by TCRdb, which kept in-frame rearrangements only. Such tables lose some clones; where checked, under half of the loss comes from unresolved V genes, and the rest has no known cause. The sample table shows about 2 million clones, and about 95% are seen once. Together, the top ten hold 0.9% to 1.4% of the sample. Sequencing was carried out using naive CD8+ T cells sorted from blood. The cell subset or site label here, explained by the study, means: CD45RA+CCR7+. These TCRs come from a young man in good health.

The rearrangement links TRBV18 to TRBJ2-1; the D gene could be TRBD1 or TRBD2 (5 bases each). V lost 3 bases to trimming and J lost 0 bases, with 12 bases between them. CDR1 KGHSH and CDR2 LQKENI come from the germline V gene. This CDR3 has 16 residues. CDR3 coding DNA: TGTGCCAGCTCACCTCCGAAGGGGAGCTCCTACAATGAGCAGTTCTTC. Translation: CASSPPKGSSYNEQFF. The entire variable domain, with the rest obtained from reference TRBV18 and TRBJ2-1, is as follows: NAGVMQNPRHLVRRRGQEARLRCSPMKGHSHVYWYRQLPEEGLKFMVYLQKENIIDESGMPKERFSAEFPKEGPSILRIQQVVRGDSAAYFCASSPPKGSSYNEQFFGPGTRLTVL.

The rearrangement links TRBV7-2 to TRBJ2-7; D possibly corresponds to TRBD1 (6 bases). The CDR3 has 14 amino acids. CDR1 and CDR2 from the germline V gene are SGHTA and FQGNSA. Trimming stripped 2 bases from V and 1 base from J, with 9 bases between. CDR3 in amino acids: CASSLMGASYEQYF. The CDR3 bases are TGTGCCAGCAGCTTAATGGGGGCTTCCTACGAGCAGTACTTC.

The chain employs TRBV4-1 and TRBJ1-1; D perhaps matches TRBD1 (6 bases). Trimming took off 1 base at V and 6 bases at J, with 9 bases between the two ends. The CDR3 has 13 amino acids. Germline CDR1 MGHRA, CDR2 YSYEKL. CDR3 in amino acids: CASSQVGAPEAFF. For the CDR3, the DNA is TGCGCCAGCAGCCAAGTGGGGGCGCCTGAAGCTTTCTTT.

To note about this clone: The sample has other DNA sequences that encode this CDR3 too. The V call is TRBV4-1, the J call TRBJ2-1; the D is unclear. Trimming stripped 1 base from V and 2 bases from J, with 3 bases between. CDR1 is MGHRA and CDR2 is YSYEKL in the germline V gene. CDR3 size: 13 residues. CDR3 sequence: CASSQGPYNEQFF. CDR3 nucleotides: TGCGCCAGCAGCCAAGGACCCTACAATGAGCAGTTCTTC.